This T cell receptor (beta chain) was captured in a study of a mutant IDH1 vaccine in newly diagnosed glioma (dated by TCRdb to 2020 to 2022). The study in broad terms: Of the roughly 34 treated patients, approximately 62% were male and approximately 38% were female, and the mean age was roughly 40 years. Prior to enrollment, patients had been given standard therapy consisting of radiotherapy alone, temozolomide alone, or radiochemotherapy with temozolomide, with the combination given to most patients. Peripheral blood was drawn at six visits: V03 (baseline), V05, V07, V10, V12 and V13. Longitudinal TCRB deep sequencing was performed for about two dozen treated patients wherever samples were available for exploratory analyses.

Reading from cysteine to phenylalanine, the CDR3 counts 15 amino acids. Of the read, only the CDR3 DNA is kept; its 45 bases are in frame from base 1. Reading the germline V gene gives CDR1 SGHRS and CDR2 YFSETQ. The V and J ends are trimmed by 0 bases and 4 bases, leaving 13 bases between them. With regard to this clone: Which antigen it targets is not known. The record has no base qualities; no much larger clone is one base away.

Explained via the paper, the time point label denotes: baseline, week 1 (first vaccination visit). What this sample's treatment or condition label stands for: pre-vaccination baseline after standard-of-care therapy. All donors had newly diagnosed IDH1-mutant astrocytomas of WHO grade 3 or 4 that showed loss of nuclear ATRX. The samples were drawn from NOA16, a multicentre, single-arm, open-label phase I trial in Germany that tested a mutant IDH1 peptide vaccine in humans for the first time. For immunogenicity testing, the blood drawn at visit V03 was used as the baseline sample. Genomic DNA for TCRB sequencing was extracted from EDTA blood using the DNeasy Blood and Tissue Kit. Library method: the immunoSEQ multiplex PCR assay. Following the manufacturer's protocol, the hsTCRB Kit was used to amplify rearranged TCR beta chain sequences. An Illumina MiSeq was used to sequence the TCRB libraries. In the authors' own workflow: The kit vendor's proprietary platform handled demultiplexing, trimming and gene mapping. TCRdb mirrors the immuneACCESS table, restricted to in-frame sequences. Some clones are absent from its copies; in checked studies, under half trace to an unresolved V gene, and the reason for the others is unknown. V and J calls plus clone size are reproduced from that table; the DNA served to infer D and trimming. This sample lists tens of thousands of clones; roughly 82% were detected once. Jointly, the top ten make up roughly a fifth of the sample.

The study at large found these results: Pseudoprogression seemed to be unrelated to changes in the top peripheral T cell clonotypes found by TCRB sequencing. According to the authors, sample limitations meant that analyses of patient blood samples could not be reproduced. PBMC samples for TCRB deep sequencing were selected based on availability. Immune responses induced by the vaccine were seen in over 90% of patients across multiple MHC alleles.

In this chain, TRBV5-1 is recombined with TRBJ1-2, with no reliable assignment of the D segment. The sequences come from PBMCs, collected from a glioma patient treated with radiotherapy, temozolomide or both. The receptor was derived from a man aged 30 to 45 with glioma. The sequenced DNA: TGCGCCAGCAGCTTGGAAGTGGGAGCCCCCTATGGCTACACCTTC. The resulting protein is CASSLEVGAPYGYTF. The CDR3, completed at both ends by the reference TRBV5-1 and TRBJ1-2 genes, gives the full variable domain KAGVTQTPRYLIKTRGQQVTLSCSPISGHRSVSWYQQTPGQGLQFLFEYFSETQRNKGNFPGRFSGRQFSNSRSEMNVSTLELGDSALYLCASSLEVGAPYGYTFGSGTRLTVV.